Included here is one T cell receptor beta chain sequence, with context. The target antigen is unknown. These data come from a study of OX40 agonist ivuxolimab in advanced cancers. General study results and limits: Circulating CD4+ and CD8+ T cells showed clonal expansion by week 6 at 0.1 to 3.0 mg/kg.

Clones were read by immunoSEQ multiplex PCR, and TCRdb kept only the in-frame ones, dropping some. The table records about 67,000 clones, over 80% of them present only once. The V end was cut by 5 bases, the J end by 8 bases, with 18 bases between. The CDR3 is 14 amino acids. Germline lookup yields CDR1 SEHNR and CDR2 FQNEAQ (reference sequence). The sequencing used CD4+ or CD8+ T cells sorted from blood, collected in a trial of the OX40 agonist ivuxolimab. The clonotype was recovered from an adult with an advanced solid tumor such as melanoma, head and neck, liver or kidney cancer. The V and J genes are TRBV7-9 and TRBJ1-1, with D uncertain. CDR3 protein: CASSHAVEGSEAFF. For the CDR3, the DNA is TGTGCCAGCAGCCACGCGGTCGAGGGTTCAGAAGCTTTCTTT.